The text below deals with one T cell receptor (beta chain). What it binds is not known. Deletions cut 0 bases from V and 9 bases from J, with 12 bases between. This CDR3 comprises 14 residues. The germline V gene has CDR1 MNHEY and CDR2 SMNVEV (reference sequence). The source of the sample is a study of cytomegalovirus exposure and HLA in healthy donors. Turning to the study itself: The roughly 130 validation repertoires used the same platform as the roughly 670 first-cohort repertoires, a later analysis reported.

Repertoires were generated with immunoSEQ multiplex PCR, while TCRdb's copy carries only in-frame clones and drops some. Of roughly 300,000 clones in the sample, about 90% were seen once. The donors formed part of the roughly 120-subject validation cohort, distinct from the roughly 660-subject first cohort. Study-level findings and limits: In vitro data verified a few CMV-associated chains as specific for CMV antigens. Accounts indicate the classifier identified cytomegalovirus status with strong specificity and sensitivity.

Input material: PBMCs. The chain joins TRBV27 to TRBJ2-1; D remains ambiguous. This receptor was taken from a woman aged 25 to 39 in good health and CMV-seropositive. The CDR3 protein is CASSLSDLEREQFF. CDR3 nucleotides: TGTGCCAGCAGTTTATCGGATCTAGAGCGTGAGCAGTTCTTC.